This T cell receptor beta chain is drawn from a study of T cells after yellow fever vaccination. Ten or more counts support this clonotype. TCRdb reanalysed the 5' RACE reads using MiXCR and keeps one entry per CDR3 protein. The repertoire consists of under 55,000 distinct CDR3 sequences, with around 6.7% occurring once and the leading ten covering about 24%. The CDR3 covers 20 residues. V lost 3 bases to trimming and J lost 1 base, with 28 bases between them. CDR1 and CDR2 (germline): SQVTM, ANQGSEA. This sequence joins TRBV29-1 and TRBJ2-4, with D perhaps being TRBD1 or TRBD2 (6 bases each). This receptor was taken from a man between 18 and 35 years old who received the YFV17D yellow fever vaccine. Source: CD8+ T cells not binding an NS4B(214-222) dextramer, sorted from PBMCs, taken roughly seven weeks after the first yellow fever vaccination. In DNA form, the CDR3 reads TGCAGCGTTGACCAAGGGCGTGGGACATCCCCGGGGGTGGCCAAAAACATTCAGTACTTC. Amino acid sequence: CSVDQGRGTSPGVAKNIQYF. Using reference TRBV29-1 and TRBJ2-4 for the parts outside the CDR3, the full variable domain is SAVISQKPSRDICQRGTSLTIQCQVDSQVTMMFWYRQQPGQSLTLIATANQGSEATYESGFVIDKFPISRPNLTFSTLTVSNMSPEDSSIYLCSVDQGRGTSPGVAKNIQYFGAGTRLSVL.